This T cell receptor beta chain was sequenced during a study of Ad26.COV2.S vaccination and SARS-CoV-2 variants. Whole-study results and caveats: Similar non-spike TCR breadth was observed in recipients of vaccine and of placebo.

The CDR3 loop spans 15 amino acids. Germline CDR1 is LNHDA and CDR2 is SQIVND (reference sequence). With 5 bases removed from V and 4 bases from J, the gap between germline ends came to 17 bases. Treatment of the sample: 15 to 20 received Ad26.COV2.S at low or high dose, single or two shots; about 5 received placebo; per-sample allocation not given. Following the first vaccine or placebo injection, samples were taken on day 63. Data came from immunoSEQ multiplex PCR; TCRdb stores just in-frame clones and leaves some out. The sample holds about 480,000 clones, approximately 90% seen once. To note about this clone: The antigen is not known.

This clonotype was obtained from a person aged 18-65 years who received the Ad26.COV2.S COVID-19 vaccine or a placebo. The sequencing used peripheral blood, collected in a trial of Ad26.COV2.S vaccine versus placebo. The chain is built from TRBV19 and TRBJ1-1; D gene uncertain. CDR3 in amino acids: CASSFRTVSGTEAFF. Written as DNA, the CDR3 is TGTGCCAGTAGTTTCCGGACCGTGTCGGGCACTGAAGCTTTCTTT.